This entry features one TCR beta chain sequence. The target antigen is unknown. Other DNA sequences in this specimen translate into the identical CDR3. The data stem from a study of T cell responses to AZD1222 COVID-19 vaccine. J was trimmed by 0 bases and V by 1 base; bases with no gene match: 3. The CDR3 loop spans 17 amino acids. CDR1 and CDR2 (germline): LGHNA, YSLEER. Notes on the study in general: The study identified only five to seven AZD1222 recipients as seropositive at baseline. Repertoires were sampled only after the peak T cell response. In a largely white British group with more females than males, clonal diversity was possibly underestimated.

Data came from immunoSEQ multiplex PCR; TCRdb stores just in-frame clones and leaves some out. The sample has fewer than 150,000 clones; around 89% are singletons. V is TRBV4-3 and J is TRBJ2-6, with TRBD1 matching over 7 bases. The TCR sequence derives from an adult who received the AZD1222 COVID-19 vaccine. Sample: peripheral blood, taken 28 days after the second AZD1222 dose. The CDR3 DNA reads as TGCGCCAGCAGCCAAGGGGACAGCTCCTCTGGGGCCAACGTCCTGACTTTC. Its protein product is CASSQGDSSSGANVLTF.